This TCR beta chain was recorded in a study of cytomegalovirus exposure and HLA in healthy donors. Study in general: Genetic ancestry analysis placed 75% to 85% of the 300 to 400 donors that were genotyped in the Caucasian-associated cluster. Notes on the study in general: Highly shared sequence variants in one cluster were likely a sequencing artifact. Later findings reportedly placed an Asian-associated ancestry cluster below the approximately 670-donor mean for N-insertions.

After removal of 3 bases from V and 0 bases from J, the junction contained 8 bases not matched to a gene. The V gene's germline CDR1 is SGHVS and CDR2 FNYEAQ. The length of the CDR3 is 18 residues. As concerns this clone: Antigen unknown.

Primers: 60 Vbeta forward and 13 Jbeta reverse. Generated by immunoSEQ multiplex PCR, the TCRdb table keeps only in-frame clones and is missing some. The table has about 130,000 clones, less than 85% seen once. The rearrangement joins TRBV7-6 to TRBJ2-5; 12 nucleotides line up with TRBD2. Sample: PBMCs. This TCR was recovered from a man aged 30 to 45 in good health and CMV-seropositive. The CDR3 nucleotides are TGTGCCAGCAGCTTTATAGAACTAGCGGGGGGTTACCAAGAGACCCAGTACTTC. Its protein product is CASSFIELAGGYQETQYF. Full variable domain (missing parts from reference TRBV7-6 and TRBJ2-5): GAGVSQSPRYKVTKRGQDVALRCDPISGHVSLYWYRQALGQGPEFLTYFNYEAQQDKSGLPNDRFSAERPEGSISTLTIQRTEQRDSAMYRCASSFIELAGGYQETQYFGPGTRLLVL.